This T cell receptor (beta chain) was sequenced during a study of blood T cells in healthy people across ages. A note on this clonotype: The target antigen is unknown.

Whenever a sample was processed, at least 7 million PBMCs were isolated. A J-beta primer mix and a sample-barcoded 5' primer were used in a second PCR of roughly 6 to 11 cycles. TCRdb passed the 5' RACE reads through MiXCR, listing each CDR3 protein once. The data contain approximately 900,000 distinct CDR3 sequences, 48% of them seen just once; the ten biggest clones take up around an eighth. General study results and limits: Long-lived and aged donors differed, with more naive CD4+ cells and higher diversity in the long-lived. Roughly linear declines in TCR beta diversity per million T cells occurred with age.

Germline V gene sequence: CDR1 DFQATT, CDR2 SNEGSKA (reference sequence). The ends were cut back, 6 bases at V and 2 bases at J, with 10 bases in the middle. The CDR3 contains 12 residues. The TCR originated in a man between 25 and 39 years old in good health. What was sequenced was blood. The J gene is TRBJ2-5, the V gene TRBV20-1; D remains unclear. CDR3 nucleotides: TGCAGTGCGAGAACACAGCAAGAGACCCAGTACTTC. Encoded protein: CSARTQQETQYF.